This T cell receptor (beta chain) was found in a study of cytomegalovirus exposure and HLA in healthy donors. Findings and limits, study-wide: Information on immune exposure was restricted to one variable (CMV serostatus).

13 Jbeta primers and 60 Vbeta primers were used for the PCR. Assay used: immunoSEQ multiplex PCR; TCRdb lists only in-frame clones, some missing. Of about 120,000 clones in the sample, over 75% were seen once. When sampled, the donors appeared nominally healthy, though they likely had unrecorded immune exposures. This CDR3 has 16 residues. V lost 1 base, J lost 6 bases, and 10 bases stayed unmatched. Germline lookup yields CDR1 SGHTA and CDR2 FQGNSA. In the case of this clone: The antigen is not known.

The chain uses TRBV7-2 and TRBJ1-2; TRBD1 matches at 8 bases. Material: PBMCs. The clonotype originates from a man aged 35 to 55 in good health and CMV-seropositive. CDR3 protein: CASSLVSTGGMDGYTF. For the CDR3, the DNA is TGTGCCAGCAGCTTAGTCTCTACAGGGGGTATGGATGGCTACACCTTC.